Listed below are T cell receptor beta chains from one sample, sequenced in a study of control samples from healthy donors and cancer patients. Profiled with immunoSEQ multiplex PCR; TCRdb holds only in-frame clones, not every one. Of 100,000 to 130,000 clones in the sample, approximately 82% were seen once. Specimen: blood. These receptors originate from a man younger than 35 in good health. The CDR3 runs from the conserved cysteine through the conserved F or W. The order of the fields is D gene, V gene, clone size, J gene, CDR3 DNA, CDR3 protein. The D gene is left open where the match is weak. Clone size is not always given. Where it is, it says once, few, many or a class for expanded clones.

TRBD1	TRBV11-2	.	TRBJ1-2	TGTGCCAGCAGCTTAAGTCCCGAGGGGGCTAGGTATGGCTACACCTTC	CASSLSPEGARYGYTF
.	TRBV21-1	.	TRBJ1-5	TGTGCCAGCAGCCTAATCCTGGGCTGCAGGGGGCAGCCGCCCCAGCATTTT	CASSLILGCRGQPPQHF
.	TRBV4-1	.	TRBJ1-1	TGCGCCAGCAGCCAAGGGGAAGGGTCGAACACTGAAGCTTTCTTT	CASSQGEGSNTEAFF
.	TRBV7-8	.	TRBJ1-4	TGTGCCAGCAGCTCCCAACCCCAGGGGTCCTGGGAAAAACTGTTTTTT	CASSSQPQGSWEKLFF
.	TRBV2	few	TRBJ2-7	TGTGCCAGCAGTGACCGGGACACCTCCTCCGAGCAGTACTTC	CASSDRDTSSEQYF
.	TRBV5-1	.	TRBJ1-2	TGCGCCAGCAGTTCGGTGACTAACTATGGCTACACCTTC	CASSSVTNYGYTF
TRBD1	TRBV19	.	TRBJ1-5	TGTGCCAGCGGGGACAGGGTGGGCAATCAGCCCCAGCATTTT	CASGDRVGNQPQHF
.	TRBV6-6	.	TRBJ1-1	TGTGCCAGCAGTTATAGGGCCTCGAAGCCGAACACTGAAGCTTTCTTT	CASSYRASKPNTEAFF
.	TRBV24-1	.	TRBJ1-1	TGTGCCACCAGTGGGTCCAGACCCCTCACGAACACTGAAGCTTTCTTT	CATSGSRPLTNTEAFF
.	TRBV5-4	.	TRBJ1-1	TGTGCCAGCAGCTTGGATCGGGCGTATGAAGCTTTCTTT	CASSLDRAYEAFF
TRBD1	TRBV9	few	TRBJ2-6	TGTGCCAGCAGCTTAAGGGGACAGGAGAGCTCTGGGGCCAACGTCCTGACTTTC	CASSLRGQESSGANVLTF
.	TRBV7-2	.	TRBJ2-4	TGTGCCAGCAGCTTAGCGGTACAAGCCAAAAACATTCAGTACTTC	CASSLAVQAKNIQYF
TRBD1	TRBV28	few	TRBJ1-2	TGTGCCAGCAGTGTAACAGGGGGCAACTATGGCTACACCTTC	CASSVTGGNYGYTF
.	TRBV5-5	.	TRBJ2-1	TGTGCCAGCAGCAACGATAGGAGGGCCTTCAATGAGCAGTTCTTC	CASSNDRRAFNEQFF
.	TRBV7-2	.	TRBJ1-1	TGTGCCAGCAGCTTAGATATGAACACTGAAGCTTTCTTT	CASSLDMNTEAFF
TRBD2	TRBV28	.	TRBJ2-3	TGTGCCAGTACGGCGGGGGGGCAAATAGATACGCAGTATTTT	CASTAGGQIDTQYF
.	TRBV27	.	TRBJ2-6	TGTGCCAGCAGTTCAACCTTAGGGGCAGGGTTTCTGTCTGGGGCCAACGTCCTGACTTTC	CASSSTLGAGFLSGANVLTF
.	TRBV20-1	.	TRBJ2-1	TGCAGTGCTAGTACGGTAAAGAATGAGCAGTTCTTC	CSASTVKNEQFF
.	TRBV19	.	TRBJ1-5	TGTGCCAGTAGTCAACCTGGAGGCAATCAGCCCCAGCATTTT	CASSQPGGNQPQHF
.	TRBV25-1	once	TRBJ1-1	TGTGCCAGTGGCTGGGGGGGAATGAACACTGAAGCTTTCTTT	CASGWGGMNTEAFF
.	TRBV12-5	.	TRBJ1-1	TGTGCTAGTGGTTTGAGGTTGTCGAAGAACACTGAAGCTTTCTTT	CASGLRLSKNTEAFF
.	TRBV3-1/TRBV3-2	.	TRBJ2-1	TGTGCCAGCAGCCAGGGATCGGGGCACAATGAGCAGTTCTTC	CASSQGSGHNEQFF
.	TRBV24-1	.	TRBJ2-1	TGTGCCACCAGCGAGGGGGGCTCCTACAATGAGCAGTTCTTC	CATSEGGSYNEQFF